This passage covers 7 T cell receptor beta chains from one sample sequenced in a study of identical twins. TCRdb reprocessed the 5' RACE reads with MiXCR, giving one entry per CDR3 protein. The sample includes some 260,000 distinct CDR3 sequences, roughly 13% of them seen just once. The sample consisted of memory (CD45RO+) T cells sorted from blood. Receptors were obtained from a young woman in good health.

Concerning this clonotype itself: Compared with germline, one end of the junction differs, possibly owing to a read error. The chain recombines TRBV5-1 with TRBJ2-2; D may correspond to TRBD1 or TRBD2 (6 bases each). The CDR3 has 15 residues. CDR1 and CDR2 (germline): SGHRS, YFSETQ. CDR3 sequence: CASSRGQRDTWELFF. DNA of the CDR3: TGCGCCAGCAGCCGGGGGCAGAGGGACACCTGGGAGCTGTTTTTT.

This clonotype came up a few times. The chain has TRBV6-1 and TRBJ2-3; 8 bases are a match to TRBD2. The germline V gene encodes CDR1 MNHNS and CDR2 SASEGT. J gave up 0 bases and V 5 bases, and 4 bases lay outside the gene matches. The CDR3 is made up of 15 amino acids. The CDR3 DNA is TGTGCCAGCAGTCGACTAGCGTCCAGCACAGATACGCAGTATTTT. It yields the protein CASSRLASSTDTQYF.

This clonotype appeared many times. This rearrangement joins TRBV10-3 to TRBJ2-7; TRBD1 matches at 9 bases. Germline assignment: CDR1 ENHRY and CDR2 SYGVKD. This CDR3 is built from 14 residues. V was pared by 4 bases and J by 7 bases, with 8 bases of the junction left unmatched. CDR3 nucleotides: TGTGCCATCAGTGGGGACAGGGACCTCCTGGAGCAGTACTTC. The encoded protein is CAISGDRDLLEQYF.

This clonotype has a count of ten or more. This chain uses TRBV10-3 with TRBJ2-3, with D unresolved. V lost 8 bases and J 1 base, leaving 4 bases between the germline ends. The CDR3 consists of 11 residues. Per germline, CDR1 ENHRY and CDR2 SYGVKD. The CDR3 DNA is TGTGCCATCTCGGGCACAGATACGCAGTATTTT. Its protein product is CAISGTDTQYF.

This clonotype has ten or more counts. DNA for the CDR3: TGTGCCAGCAGTGTGTATCCGGGAGGGAACGAGCAGTACTTC. Residues: CASSVYPGGNEQYF. The rearrangement joins TRBV5-6 to TRBJ2-7; 8 bases line up with TRBD2. With V trimmed by 5 bases and J by 5 bases, 9 bases remained unmatched. There are 14 residues in the CDR3. The V gene's germline CDR1 is SGHDT and CDR2 YYEEEE.

J is TRBJ2-3 and V is TRBV7-6; D is perhaps TRBD2 (5 bases). Germline CDR1 is SGHVS and CDR2 is FNYEAQ. The CDR3 runs to 15 residues. V was clipped by 5 bases and J by 1 base, with 13 bases between them. The CDR3 bases are TGTGCCAGCAGCCCGTCGGGGTTTCGCACAGATACGCAGTATTTT. Amino acids: CASSPSGFRTDTQYF.

This clonotype was seen at least ten times. The chain couples TRBV7-2 to TRBJ2-3; D is possibly TRBD2 (6 bases). Germline V gene sequence: CDR1 SGHTA, CDR2 FQGNSA. The CDR3 loop spans 13 amino acids. For the CDR3, the DNA is TGTGCGAGCCATCGGGAGCGTGGAGATACGCAGTATTTT. Encoded protein: CASHRERGDTQYF.